Presented here are 25 T cell receptor beta chains from one specimen sequenced in a study of cytomegalovirus exposure and HLA in healthy donors. PCR involved 60 Vbeta and 13 Jbeta primers. Sequenced by immunoSEQ multiplex PCR; TCRdb stores in-frame clones only, minus some. The repertoire holds approximately 130,000 clones, with about three quarters as singletons. Sequencing was carried out using PBMCs. The receptor source for this set is a man aged 25 to 40 in good health and CMV-seronegative.

V gene TRBV29-1 combines with J gene TRBJ1-5; maybe TRBD1 (6 bases). Germline V gives CDR1 SQVTM, CDR2 ANQGSEA. The CDR3 spans 14 residues. The V and J ends lost 7 bases and 1 base respectively, with 14 bases between them. The CDR3 loop is CSANPGVSNQPQHF. CDR3 coding DNA: TGCAGCGCCAACCCAGGGGTAAGCAATCAGCCCCAGCATTTT.

The chain combines TRBV30 with TRBJ1-6, with a weak D call TRBD1 (5 bases). Germline CDR1 and CDR2: GTSNPN and SVGIG (reference sequence). This CDR3 is built from 16 residues. V was cut by 1 base and J by 6 bases, with 16 bases left in between. Written as DNA, the CDR3 is TGTGCCTGGAGTGAAAGGGAGGGACGGATTAATTCACCCCTCCACTTT. It is translated as CAWSEREGRINSPLHF.

There are a few counts of this clone. The CDR3 DNA reads TGTGCCAGCACTTTAGGGGCGAGAACTGAAGCTTTCTTT. Translation gives CASTLGARTEAFF. The V gene is TRBV6-5, the J gene TRBJ1-1; D might be TRBD1 (5 bases). In germline, CDR1 is MNHEY, CDR2 SVGAGI. The CDR3 covers 13 residues. The ends were cut back, 7 bases at V and 5 bases at J, with 14 bases in the middle.

The CDR3 protein is CSVVWTPNSPLHF. CDR3 DNA: TGCAGCGTTGTGTGGACACCAAATTCACCCCTCCACTTT. This chain uses TRBV29-1 with TRBJ1-6; perhaps TRBD1 as D (5 bases). Germline V CDR1 and CDR2: SQVTM, ANQGSEA. The CDR3 runs to 13 residues. V shed 4 bases and J shed 7 bases, with 11 bases lying between them.

This chain uses TRBV28 with TRBJ2-7; TRBD1 agrees at 7 bases. V was clipped by 8 bases and J by 1 base; unmatched bases: 23. Per germline, CDR1 MDHEN and CDR2 SYDVKM. CDR3 size: 19 residues. As DNA, the CDR3 is TGTGCCAGCGGTGGCAGCCTCGGGACAGCCTTATCTAGTTCCTACGAGCAGTACTTC. Translated, it gives CASGGSLGTALSSSYEQYF.

This clone has more than one count but fewer than ten. The J gene is TRBJ1-2, the V gene TRBV28; D remains ambiguous. The CDR3 has 15 amino acids. Trimming removed 6 bases at V and 7 bases at J, with 21 bases between. The germline CDR1 and CDR2 sequences are MDHEN and SYDVKM. The CDR3 sequence is CASSPFLQRSGGYTF. The CDR3 DNA reads TGTGCCAGCAGCCCATTTCTCCAACGGAGCGGTGGCTACACCTTC.

This clone was observed once. The chain employs TRBV7-9 and TRBJ1-6; no definite D call. Germline-derived CDR1 and CDR2 are SEHNR and FQNEAQ (reference sequence). This CDR3 is built from 15 residues. Trimming stripped 4 bases from V and 4 bases from J, with 11 bases between. CDR3 nucleotides: TGTGCCAGCAGCTATGCTTGGGAGTATAATTCACCCCTCCACTTT. Protein sequence: CASSYAWEYNSPLHF.

This rearrangement joins TRBV28 to TRBJ2-7; D is perhaps TRBD2 (7 bases). V shed 1 base and J shed 9 bases, with 10 bases lying between them. Germline CDR1 MDHEN, CDR2 SYDVKM. The length of the CDR3 is 12 residues. CDR3 coding DNA: TGTGCCAGCAGTTTATTTAGGGGGGGGCAGTACTTC. It codes for CASSLFRGGQYF.

This sequence joins TRBV7-2 and TRBJ1-1; D perhaps matches TRBD1 (5 bases). The CDR3 runs to 17 residues. The V gene's germline CDR1 is SGHTA and CDR2 FQGNSA. V lost 5 bases to trimming and J lost 0 bases, with 19 bases between them. DNA of the CDR3: TGTGCCAGCAGCCGCCAGGGAAGCTGGGGAATGAACACTGAAGCTTTCTTT. It encodes CASSRQGSWGMNTEAFF.

The genes are TRBV5-6 and TRBJ1-1; TRBD1 might be the D (5 bases). The V and J ends lost 4 bases and 1 base respectively, with 11 bases between them. From germline, CDR1 is SGHDT and CDR2 YYEEEE. This CDR3 has 14 amino acids. CDR3 region: CASSLWRGNTEAFF. Written as DNA, the CDR3 is TGTGCCAGCAGCCTGTGGAGGGGGAACACTGAAGCTTTCTTT.

CDR3 in amino acids: CAISGQVGDEQFF. The CDR3 DNA is TGTGCCATCAGTGGACAGGTGGGGGATGAGCAGTTCTTC. This chain connects TRBV10-3 to TRBJ2-1; possible D gene TRBD1, 6 bases. CDR1 ENHRY and CDR2 SYGVKD come from the germline V gene. CDR3 length equals 13 residues. Trimming pared 4 bases from V and 8 bases from J, leaving 12 bases between.

V gene TRBV5-1 combines with J gene TRBJ2-6; no reliable D call. Germline CDR1 is SGHRS and CDR2 is YFSETQ. This CDR3 spans 16 amino acids. V gave up 5 bases and J gave up 5 bases, with 17 bases separating them. This CDR3 is CASRPKDASRANVLTF. For the CDR3, the DNA is TGCGCCAGCAGGCCAAAAGACGCTAGTCGGGCCAACGTCCTGACTTTC.

This chain joins TRBV28 and TRBJ1-2, with TRBD1 matching 9 bases. Germline lookup yields CDR1 MDHEN and CDR2 SYDVKM. The ends lost 6 bases at V and 4 bases at J; junction bases unmatched: 9. The CDR3 spans 15 residues. The CDR3 region has the DNA TGTGCCAGCAGGCCCACGGACAGGGGCTCCTATGGCTACACCTTC. It codes for CASRPTDRGSYGYTF.

This clone was recorded a few times. The chain joins TRBV30 to TRBJ1-1, with TRBD1 identical over 7 bases. This CDR3 contains 11 residues. V was clipped by 7 bases and J by 5 bases; unmatched bases: 4. CDR1 is GTSNPN, CDR2 SVGIG, per germline (reference sequence). The DNA for the CDR3 is TGTGCCTCAGGGGGTATGACTGAAGCTTTCTTT. Its protein product is CASGGMTEAFF.

This rearrangement joins TRBV27 to TRBJ1-1; 8 nucleotides match TRBD1. V was clipped by 8 bases and J by 6 bases; unmatched bases: 14. The CDR3 totals 15 residues. Germline V gene lookup returns CDR1 MNHEY and CDR2 SMNVEV (reference sequence). CDR3 protein: CASDRGRGRIPEAFF. Written as DNA, the CDR3 is TGTGCCAGCGACAGGGGTAGGGGAAGAATCCCTGAAGCTTTCTTT.

This chain connects TRBV29-1 to TRBJ2-1; weak D call: TRBD2 (5 bases). V dropped 3 bases and J dropped 3 bases, with 9 bases sitting between them. The CDR3 covers 13 residues. Germline CDR1 SQVTM, CDR2 ANQGSEA. The CDR3 sequence is CSVDLALYNEQFF. CDR3 bases: TGCAGCGTTGACCTAGCTCTCTACAATGAGCAGTTCTTC.

The chain couples TRBV5-1 to TRBJ1-1, with 11 bases identical to TRBD1. Per germline, CDR1 SGHRS and CDR2 YFSETQ. The CDR3 runs to 14 residues. V was pared by 5 bases and J by 4 bases, with 4 bases of the junction left unmatched. CDR3 protein: CASRRTGGSTEAFF. CDR3 DNA sequence: TGCGCCAGCAGGAGGACAGGGGGCAGCACTGAAGCTTTCTTT.

V usage is TRBV30 and J usage is TRBJ1-4, with TRBD1 identical over 8 bases. The CDR3 is made up of 15 amino acids. V lost 2 bases and J lost 7; bases outside the gene matches: 9. Per germline, CDR1 GTSNPN and CDR2 SVGIG (reference sequence). CDR3 residues: CAWSPAGQGFEKLFF. CDR3 DNA sequence: TGTGCCTGGAGTCCAGCAGGACAGGGATTTGAAAAACTGTTTTTT.

The chain has TRBV29-1 and TRBJ1-3; tentatively, D is TRBD1 (6 bases). The CDR3 contains 13 residues. V was shortened by 5 bases and J by 6 bases, with 14 bases between the two germline ends. Germline V gene lookup returns CDR1 SQVTM and CDR2 ANQGSEA. In nucleotides, the CDR3 is TGCAGCGTTAATCAGGGGCTCGAAAACACCATATATTTT. The encoded protein is CSVNQGLENTIYF.

The chain recombines TRBV7-3 with TRBJ1-2; 7 nucleotides agree with TRBD1. The trim removed 5 bases at V and 5 bases at J, leaving 5 bases unmatched. The CDR3 extends over 13 amino acids. From germline, CDR1 is SGHTA and CDR2 FQGTGA. DNA for the CDR3: TGTGCCAGCAGCCCGGGACAGAATTATGGCTACACCTTC. The encoded protein is CASSPGQNYGYTF.

The chain recombines TRBV7-6 with TRBJ2-7; D is uncertain. Per germline, CDR1 SGHVS and CDR2 FNYEAQ. The CDR3 is made up of 13 amino acids. Trimming took 5 bases from V and 2 from J, leaving 10 bases between them. DNA for the CDR3: TGTGCCAGCAGCCCGACACGTACCTACGAGCAGTACTTC. It encodes CASSPTRTYEQYF.

This chain joins TRBV7-9 and TRBJ2-1, with TRBD2 as a possible D gene (6 bases). The V gene lost 5 bases and the J gene lost 3 bases, with 11 bases spanning the gap. This CDR3 has 14 amino acids. Germline loops: CDR1 SEHNR, CDR2 FQNEAQ (reference sequence). The CDR3 nucleotides read TGTGCCAGCAGCCAGGGACTGGACTACAATGAGCAGTTCTTC. Protein: CASSQGLDYNEQFF.

The rearrangement uses TRBV19 and TRBJ2-7; 10 bases are shared with TRBD1. Per the germline V gene, CDR1 is LNHDA and CDR2 is SQIVND (reference sequence). This CDR3 region has 15 residues. The ends lost 8 bases at V and 0 bases at J; junction bases unmatched: 7. The CDR3 DNA reads TGTGCCAGTGGTCCCGGGACAGGGGCCTCCTACGAGCAGTACTTC. Translated, it gives CASGPGTGASYEQYF. Filled out from reference TRBV19 and TRBJ2-7, the complete variable domain reads DGGITQSPKYLFRKEGQNVTLSCEQNLNHDAMYWYRQDPGQGLRLIYYSQIVNDFQKGDIAEGYSVSREKKESFPLTVTSAQKNPTAFYLCASGPGTGASYEQYFGPGTRLTVT.

J is TRBJ2-1 and V is TRBV5-5; D call uncertain. CDR3 length: 12 amino acids. In germline, CDR1 is SGHKS, CDR2 YYEKEE (reference sequence). V lost 4 bases and J 5 bases, leaving 7 bases between the germline ends. CDR3 in amino acids: CASSISHNEQFF. In DNA form, the CDR3 reads TGTGCCAGCAGCATATCCCACAATGAGCAGTTCTTC.

The chain employs TRBV4-1 and TRBJ1-2; D is undetermined. CDR1 MGHRA and CDR2 YSYEKL come from the germline V gene. Trimming cost V 0 bases and J 6 bases, with 8 bases left between them. The CDR3 sequence is 13 residues long. CDR3 residues: CASSQEGLDGYTF. For the CDR3, the DNA is TGCGCCAGCAGCCAAGAAGGCCTAGATGGCTACACCTTC.